These T cell receptor beta chains were read from a single sample in a study of type 1 and type 2 diabetes patients. TCRdb recomputed calls from the multiplex PCR reads with MiXCR, one row per CDR3 protein. This sample has more than 250,000 distinct CDR3 sequences, with 47% found just once. The specimen sequenced was peripheral blood mononuclear cells (PBMCs). These TCRs come from a young man with type 2 diabetes. CDR3s include the opening cysteine and the closing phenylalanine or tryptophan. D genes are given only for firm matches. Expanded clones are given a class, and other clones once, few, many or no size at all.

once	NA	TRBV25-1	TRBJ2-7	TGTGCCAGCAGTCCCCGGGACTTAACCTACGAGCAGTACTTC	CASSPRDLTYEQYF
few	NA	TRBV19	TRBJ2-7	TGTGCCAGTAGTAACGGGTTTTTCTACGAGCAGTACTTC	CASSNGFFYEQYF
few	TRBD1	TRBV9	TRBJ1-2	TGTGCCAGCAGCGTAGGGGGGAGGACAGGGGATGGCTACACCTTC	CASSVGGRTGDGYTF
NA	NA	TRBV27	TRBJ2-1	TGTGCCAGCTTAAGTCACCCCGGGGCCGGTACGTACAATGAGCAGTTCTTC	CASLSHPGAGTYNEQFF
NA	NA	TRBV7-3	TRBJ2-3	TGTGCCAGCAGCTTAATGCTAGTAGATACGCAGTATTTT	CASSLMLVDTQYF
many	NA	TRBV10-2	TRBJ2-7	TGCGCCAGCAGTGATGGCCTCTACGAGCAGTACTTC	CASSDGLYEQYF
few	NA	TRBV7-2	TRBJ2-3	TGTGCCAGCAGCGACCAGGCAACTAGCACAGATACGCAGTATTTT	CASSDQATSTDTQYF
NA	TRBD1	TRBV6-5	TRBJ2-5	TGTGCCAGCAGTGAATATGGGACAGTCTTGACCCAGTACTTC	CASSEYGTVLTQYF
few	NA	TRBV19	TRBJ2-2	TGTGCCAGTAGTATACGAGGGTCGGTAGGCGGGGAGCTGTTTTTT	CASSIRGSVGGELFF
few	NA	TRBV7-8	TRBJ2-5	TGTGCCAGCAGCTTCGGGGGCCAAGAGACCCAGTACTTC	CASSFGGQETQYF
many	NA	TRBV6-1	TRBJ1-1	TGTGCCAGCAGCCACAAGAACACTGAAGCTTTCTTT	CASSHKNTEAFF
NA	NA	TRBV7-8	TRBJ1-5	TGTGCCAGCAGCTTAGGGACGGGCAATCAGCCCCAGCATTTT	CASSLGTGNQPQHF
few	NA	TRBV12-3/TRBV12-4	TRBJ1-1	TGTGCCAGCACCTTACAGGGGAACACTGAAGCTTTCTTT	CASTLQGNTEAFF
once	NA	TRBV6-6	TRBJ2-1	TGTGCCAGCAGTTCGGGGCTATTTGTCAGTGAGCAGTTCTTC	CASSSGLFVSEQFF
NA	NA	TRBV30	TRBJ1-2	TGTGCCTGGAGTCTACAAGACAGATATGGCTACACCTTC	CAWSLQDRYGYTF
few	NA	TRBV2	TRBJ1-2	TGTGCCAGCAGTGGGGATGGGGGGATCGTATATGGCTACACCTTC	CASSGDGGIVYGYTF
NA	NA	TRBV29-1	TRBJ2-1	TGCAGCGGCTTCGGGACGGCCAGCTATGAGCAGTTCTTC	CSGFGTASYEQFF
NA	TRBD2	TRBV27	TRBJ2-7	TGTGCCAGCAGCCAAGTCGGACTAGCGGGGTCTGAGCAGTACTTC	CASSQVGLAGSEQYF
NA	TRBD2	TRBV20-1	TRBJ2-7	TGCAGTGCTAGTGAGTTGAGCCCGGGGACTAGCGGGTTCGACGAGCAGTACTTC	CSASELSPGTSGFDEQYF
NA	NA	TRBV19	TRBJ2-3	TGTGCCAGTAGCATGCAGGGGACCACAGATACGCAGTATTTT	CASSMQGTTDTQYF
NA	TRBD1	TRBV28	TRBJ2-5	TGTGCCAGCAGTGGACAGGGGGATCGTAACCAAGAGACCCAGTACTTC	CASSGQGDRNQETQYF
NA	NA	TRBV6-1	TRBJ2-5	TGTGCCACCCGCGACAGTTTCACCCAGTACTTC	CATRDSFTQYF
NA	TRBD1	TRBV20-1	TRBJ2-7	TGCAGTGCTACCCGCGAGGGGGCGAACTACGAGCAGTACTTC	CSATREGANYEQYF
NA	TRBD1	TRBV19	TRBJ1-1	TGTGCCAGTAGTCTACGGACAGGGGCTAAGAACACTGAAGCTTTCTTT	CASSLRTGAKNTEAFF
many	NA	TRBV30	TRBJ2-1	TGTGCCTGGAGTGTTTCGTATTGGCGGGACCGGAAAAGTAGCTCCTACAATGAGCAGTTCTTC	CAWSVSYWRDRKSSSYNEQFF
NA	NA	TRBV19	TRBJ2-7	TGTGCCAGTAGTGCCAATCGACTTTACGAGCAGTACTTC	CASSANRLYEQYF
NA	NA	TRBV10-1	TRBJ1-1	TGCGCCAGCAGTGAGACCCCCTCAGGGACTGAAGCTTTCTTT	CASSETPSGTEAFF
NA	TRBD1	TRBV6-2/TRBV6-3	TRBJ2-2	TGTGCCAGCAGTCAAACGACAGGGCGCAGGGGCACCGGGGAGCTGTTTTTT	CASSQTTGRRGTGELFF
once	TRBD1	TRBV7-6	TRBJ2-1	TGTGCCAGCAGCCGTGACAGGGGGCCTGGGAATGAGCAGTTCTTC	CASSRDRGPGNEQFF
few	NA	TRBV19	TRBJ1-1	TGTGCCAGTTCAGGAGGGTTCGGCCGAACCACTGAAGCTTTCTTT	CASSGGFGRTTEAFF
NA	NA	TRBV12-3/TRBV12-4	TRBJ1-6	TGTGCCAGCAGTGAGAATCGGATGAATTCACCCCTCCACTTT	CASSENRMNSPLHF
few	NA	TRBV10-1	TRBJ1-1	TGCGCCAGCAGTGAGGGGGGGGTGTTAGCGGAGGACACTGAAGCTTTCTTT	CASSEGGVLAEDTEAFF
NA	NA	TRBV7-8	TRBJ1-1	TGTGCCAGCAGCTTAAACACCCAGTACACTGAAGCTTTCTTT	CASSLNTQYTEAFF
few	NA	TRBV30	TRBJ1-5	TGTGCCTGGAGTGAAGGATATCAGCCCCAGCATTTT	CAWSEGYQPQHF
NA	NA	TRBV6-5	TRBJ2-2	TGTGCCAGCAGTCCAGACCAGGGGCCTCCGACGAACACCGGGGAGCTGTTTTTT	CASSPDQGPPTNTGELFF
NA	NA	TRBV27	TRBJ2-7	TGTGCCAGCAGTTTCCTAAACTCCTACGAGCAGTACTTC	CASSFLNSYEQYF
few	TRBD1	TRBV6-6	TRBJ2-3	TGTGCCATACAGGGGGGAAGCACAGATACGCAGTATTTT	CAIQGGSTDTQYF
few	NA	TRBV7-2	TRBJ2-5	TGTGCCAGCAGCTTCGGGGCCTATTCCGGAGAGACCCAGTACTTC	CASSFGAYSGETQYF
few	NA	TRBV10-3	TRBJ1-1	TGTGCCATCAGTGGTTCGGCGGGGAACACTGAAGCTTTCTTT	CAISGSAGNTEAFF
NA	TRBD2	TRBV28	TRBJ2-1	TGTGCCAGCAGCTCGGGACTAGCGGAGAGGGGCCGCGGCTACAATGAGCAGTTCTTC	CASSSGLAERGRGYNEQFF
few	NA	TRBV20-1	TRBJ2-7	TGCAGTGCGCCGGACCGAACCTACGAGCAGTACTTC	CSAPDRTYEQYF
NA	NA	TRBV14	TRBJ1-2	TGTGCCAGCAGCCAAGACATGGGGGGCGTCTATGGCTACACCTTC	CASSQDMGGVYGYTF
once	NA	TRBV4-1	TRBJ2-7	TGCGCCAGCAGCCAAGATATTAGCTATGGCTACGAGCAGTACTTC	CASSQDISYGYEQYF
NA	NA	TRBV19	TRBJ2-5	TGTGCCAGTAGTAATCCAGGGGAGACCCAGTACTTC	CASSNPGETQYF
many	NA	TRBV30	TRBJ2-7	TGTGCCTGGAGTCTCCGTTACGAGCAGTACTTC	CAWSLRYEQYF
NA	NA	TRBV30	TRBJ1-2	TGTGCCTGGAGTGTACAAGTATATGGCTACACCTTC	CAWSVQVYGYTF
NA	NA	TRBV19	TRBJ1-5	TGTGCCAGTAGTATAAGTGGCGTTGGATGGGGGAATCAGCCCCAGCATTTT	CASSISGVGWGNQPQHF
NA	NA	TRBV7-9	TRBJ1-1	TGCGCCAGCAGTGAGTCGGAGGGCGGGAAAGCTTTCTTT	CASSESEGGKAFF
NA	NA	TRBV30	TRBJ2-7	TGTGCCTGGAGTGTATGGGGGGCGGAGGTGTACGAGCAGTACTTC	CAWSVWGAEVYEQYF
NA	TRBD1	TRBV5-6	TRBJ1-4	TGTGCCAGCAGCTTGGTTGGGACAGGGGATGAAAAACTGTTTTTT	CASSLVGTGDEKLFF
NA	NA	TRBV30	TRBJ2-7	TGTGCCTGGAGTTTCAGGGGATCCTACGAGCAGTACTTC	CAWSFRGSYEQYF